A selection of T cell receptor beta chains follows, all from one sample in a study of human T cells and chemical hapten exposure. TCRdb analysed the 5' RACE reads with MiXCR anew, one entry per CDR3 protein. Of 150,000 or so distinct CDR3 sequences listed, around 4% are singletons. The origin of the receptors is a female donor in good health. The CDR3 runs from the conserved cysteine through the conserved F or W. D genes are given only for firm matches.

cdr3_aa d_call j_call v_call
CASSFWANEEETQYF - TRBJ2-5 TRBV7-8
CASSGDVSGANVLTF - TRBJ2-6 TRBV28
CASLEEPDRDGAKQPQHF TRBD1 TRBJ1-5 TRBV6-9
CAIRDLRDRGSGANVLTF TRBD1 TRBJ2-6 TRBV10-3
CASSLVGSNQPQHF - TRBJ1-5 TRBV5-4
CASSVTTRYNEQFF - TRBJ2-1 TRBV9
CASSGRGGGEDTQYF TRBD2 TRBJ2-3 TRBV9
CASSFAGGYNEQFF TRBD1 TRBJ2-1 TRBV6-2/TRBV6-3
CASSFDLRESDTQYF - TRBJ2-3 TRBV7-9
CASSPRANREGYTF - TRBJ1-2 TRBV18